The 20 T cell receptor beta chains below all came from one sample that was sequenced in a study of control samples from healthy donors and cancer patients. The protocol was immunoSEQ multiplex PCR, while the TCRdb copy is restricted to in-frame clones and leaves out a portion. The repertoire table contains under 200,000 clones. Sample: blood. The receptors originated from a woman aged 25 to 39 in good health.

The gene calls are TRBV29-1 and TRBJ1-2, with 8 bases matching TRBD1. V lost 7 bases and J lost 8; bases outside the gene matches: 6. Germline CDR1 and CDR2: SQVTM and ANQGSEA. There are 11 residues in the CDR3. Here the CDR3 reads CSARTGNGYTF. The CDR3, as DNA: TGCAGCGCTAGGACAGGGAACGGCTACACCTTC.

This sequence joins TRBV2 and TRBJ2-7, with D uncertain. The V end lost 4 bases, the J end lost 6 bases, and 7 bases lay between the germline ends. Germline lookup yields CDR1 SNHLY and CDR2 FYNNEI. The CDR3 runs 11 residues. The CDR3 nucleotides read TGTGCCAGCAGTGGCGTCGTCGAGCAGTACTTC. Amino acids: CASSGVVEQYF.

This chain joins TRBV5-1 and TRBJ2-3; the match to TRBD2 covers 12 bases. Germline V gene lookup returns CDR1 SGHRS and CDR2 YFSETQ. There are 16 residues in the CDR3. Losses at the gene ends were 2 bases for V and 2 bases for J; bases not matched to a gene: 3. The CDR3 DNA is TGCGCCAGCAGCTTACGGACTAGCGGGGCCACAGATACGCAGTATTTT. It is translated as CASSLRTSGATDTQYF.

The chain is built from TRBV19 and TRBJ1-6, with no clear D. Germline CDR1 is LNHDA and CDR2 is SQIVND (reference sequence). Trimming stripped 5 bases from V and 0 bases from J, with 14 bases between. The CDR3 is made up of 17 amino acids. As DNA, the CDR3 is TGTGCCAGTAGTCGGACCGCAACGAGCTCCTATAATTCACCCCTCCACTTT. This gives the protein CASSRTATSSYNSPLHF. Together with reference TRBV19 and TRBJ1-6, the CDR3 gives the full variable domain: DGGITQSPKYLFRKEGQNVTLSCEQNLNHDAMYWYRQDPGQGLRLIYYSQIVNDFQKGDIAEGYSVSREKKESFPLTVTSAQKNPTAFYLCASSRTATSSYNSPLHFGNGTRLTVT.

J is TRBJ1-3 and V is TRBV18, with D uncertain. V lost 2 bases, J lost 2 bases, and 7 bases lay in between. This CDR3 has 14 residues. The V gene's germline CDR1 is KGHSH and CDR2 LQKENI. CDR3: CASSPAVAGNTIYF. CDR3 DNA: TGTGCCAGCTCACCAGCAGTTGCTGGAAACACCATATATTTT.

A note on this clone: Other DNA variants within this sample encode the same CDR3. The V and J genes are TRBV30 and TRBJ1-3; D is possibly TRBD1 (5 bases). V was cut by 2 bases and J by 7 bases, with 9 bases left in between. This CDR3 spans 12 amino acids. Germline V gene data show CDR1 as GTSNPN and CDR2 as SVGIG (reference sequence). Written as DNA, the CDR3 is TGTGCCTGGAGTACAGGAGGGAACACCATATATTTT. It specifies CAWSTGGNTIYF.

This chain joins TRBV5-1 and TRBJ1-1; TRBD1 matches 7 bases. Germline CDR1 reads SGHRS; CDR2 reads YFSETQ. V lost 6 bases, J lost 2 bases, and 10 bases stayed unmatched. CDR3 length equals 15 residues. The CDR3 loop is CASNLRGQSNTEAFF. The CDR3 coding sequence is TGCGCCAGCAACCTTAGGGGACAGAGCAACACTGAAGCTTTCTTT.

For the CDR3, the DNA is TGTGCCATCAGGGGGGACAGGGACGAGCAGTACTTC. This gives the protein CAIRGDRDEQYF. The J gene is TRBJ2-7, the V gene TRBV10-3; TRBD1 aligns across 9 bases. Per the germline V gene, CDR1 is ENHRY and CDR2 is SYGVKD. After removal of 6 bases from V and 5 bases from J, the junction contained 2 bases not matched to a gene. This CDR3 is 12 amino acids long.

Remarks on this clone: Other DNA sequences within the sample encode an identical CDR3. The J gene is TRBJ1-1, the V gene TRBV3-1 (or the pseudogene TRBV3-2); D unclear. Germline-derived CDR1 and CDR2 are LGHDT and YNNKEL (reference sequence). The CDR3 is 13 residues long. The V gene lost 0 bases and the J gene lost 4 bases, with 6 bases spanning the gap. For the CDR3, the DNA is TGTGCCAGCAGCCAAGATCGGGGCACTGAAGCTTTCTTT. It yields the protein CASSQDRGTEAFF.

The genes are TRBV29-1 and TRBJ2-1; D gene uncertain. The CDR3 length is 13 residues. Germline V gene lookup returns CDR1 SQVTM and CDR2 ANQGSEA. V lost 3 bases and J 7 bases, leaving 13 bases between the germline ends. In DNA form, the CDR3 reads TGCAGCGTTGACGATGGTAGAATGAATGAGCAGTTCTTC. This codes for CSVDDGRMNEQFF.

The genes are TRBV13 and TRBJ2-7; 11 nucleotides line up with TRBD2. Looked up from germline, CDR1 is PRHDT and CDR2 is FYEKMQ (reference sequence). Germline trimming cut 3 bases from V and 4 bases from J; bases unmatched to any gene: 5. The CDR3 totals 15 residues. The CDR3 region is CASSFLAGGDYEQYF. Written as DNA, the CDR3 is TGTGCCAGCAGCTTCTTAGCGGGGGGGGATTACGAGCAGTACTTC.

The gene calls are TRBV2 and TRBJ1-2; D call uncertain. In germline, CDR1 is SNHLY, CDR2 FYNNEI. The V gene lost 2 bases and the J gene lost 4 bases, with 8 bases spanning the gap. The CDR3 spans 13 residues. CDR3 nucleotide sequence: TGTGCCAGCAGTGAAAGTGATTTCTATGGCTACACCTTC. It is translated as CASSESDFYGYTF.

The chain employs TRBV18 and TRBJ2-1, with a weak D call TRBD1 (5 bases). Germline CDR1 is KGHSH and CDR2 is LQKENI. Trimming pared 3 bases from V and 7 bases from J, leaving 10 bases between. The CDR3 runs 13 residues. CDR3: CASSPDRMNEQFF. The DNA of the CDR3 is TGTGCCAGCTCACCCGACAGAATGAATGAGCAGTTCTTC.

This chain links TRBV9 with TRBJ2-2, with D perhaps TRBD1 (6 bases). The CDR3 extends over 15 amino acids. V was clipped by 5 bases and J by 0 bases, with 11 bases between them. In germline, CDR1 is SGDLS, CDR2 YYNGEE. As DNA, the CDR3 is TGTGCCAGCAGTAGGACAGCTGCGAACACCGGGGAGCTGTTTTTT. Translation gives CASSRTAANTGELFF. The full variable domain, rest sourced from reference TRBV9 and TRBJ2-2, is DSGVTQTPKHLITATGQRVTLRCSPRSGDLSVYWYQQSLDQGLQFLIQYYNGEERAKGNILERFSAQQFPDLHSELNLSSLELGDSALYFCASSRTAANTGELFFGEGSRLTVL.

The chain recombines TRBV6-6 with TRBJ2-5; D not resolved. The CDR3 spans 14 residues. Germline CDR1 is MNHNY and CDR2 is SVGAGI (reference sequence). V was pared by 5 bases and J by 4 bases, with 14 bases between. The CDR3 spells CASSKTSTGETQYF. The CDR3 nucleotides read TGTGCCAGCAGTAAGACCTCTACCGGAGAGACCCAGTACTTC.

CDR3: CASSYPPSHQETQYF. The CDR3 DNA is TGTGCCAGCAGTTACCCTCCTTCCCACCAAGAGACCCAGTACTTC. The V call is TRBV6-2 or TRBV6-3, the J call TRBJ2-5; D unclear. The CDR3 consists of 15 residues. Germline-derived CDR1 and CDR2 are MNHEY and SVGEGT. Trimming left V 2 bases short and J 0 bases short, with 10 bases between.

The chain recombines TRBV11-3 with TRBJ1-1; D is undetermined. Trimming left V 1 base short and J 1 base short, with 10 bases between. This CDR3 contains 15 residues. Germline values: CDR1 SGHNT, CDR2 YENEEA. CDR3 protein: CASSLGVGRNTEAFF. Written as DNA, the CDR3 is TGTGCCAGCAGCTTAGGAGTCGGGAGGAACACTGAAGCTTTCTTT.

This rearrangement joins TRBV7-3 to TRBJ2-2, with unresolved D. Germline-derived CDR1 and CDR2 are SGHTA and FQGTGA. The CDR3 covers 11 residues. The V gene lost 5 bases and the J gene lost 6 bases, with 4 bases spanning the gap. The CDR3 DNA reads as TGTGCCAGCAGCAACGCCGGGGAGCTGTTTTTT. This gives the protein CASSNAGELFF.

This chain connects TRBV5-6 to TRBJ1-1; D is unresolved. Trimming cost V 0 bases and J 0 bases, with 12 bases left between them. The CDR3 is made up of 16 amino acids. Germline V gene data show CDR1 as SGHDT and CDR2 as YYEEEE. The CDR3 DNA is TGTGCCAGCAGCTTGGCTGGGGTATACGTGAACACTGAAGCTTTCTTT. Its translation: CASSLAGVYVNTEAFF.

The CDR3 spells CASSLAGPGYTF. The CDR3 DNA follows: TGTGCCAGCAGTTTAGCTGGACCCGGCTACACCTTC. The rearrangement joins TRBV28 to TRBJ1-2; D ambiguous. There are 12 residues in the CDR3. The germline V and J ends were trimmed by 2 bases and 8 bases, with 9 bases remaining between them. CDR1 is MDHEN, CDR2 SYDVKM, per germline.